Listed below are T cell receptor beta chains from one sample, sequenced in a study of regulatory T cells in long-lasting Graves disease. TCRdb used MiXCR to reprocess the multiplex PCR reads, holding one entry per CDR3 protein. The sample has 440,000 or so distinct CDR3 sequences, roughly 15% seen once; the top ten hold around 11%. This same sample was also taken into another study, of T cells in Graves' hyperthyroidism and ophthalmopathy.

The sequencing here drew on peripheral blood mononuclear cells (PBMCs), taken at new diagnosis, from a patient treated with antithyroid drugs. The receptors originated from a woman in her thirties with Graves disease. CDR3s include the opening cysteine and the closing phenylalanine or tryptophan. D genes are given only for firm matches. Only some rows state a clone size, as once, few, many or a class for expanded clones.

d_call: TRBD1
j_call: TRBJ1-1
v_call: TRBV7-9
clone_size: .
cdr3_nt: TGTGCCAGCAGAAGGACAGGGGAAGTCTCTGAAGCTTTCTTT
cdr3_aa: CASRRTGEVSEAFF

d_call: TRBD1
j_call: TRBJ2-5
v_call: TRBV7-2
clone_size: many
cdr3_nt: TGTGCCAGCATCCAAGGACAGGCGTCGGGGACCCAGTACTTC
cdr3_aa: CASIQGQASGTQYF

d_call: TRBD2
j_call: TRBJ2-3
v_call: TRBV28
clone_size: many
cdr3_nt: TGTGCCAGCAGCGGGACTAGCGTGAGCACAGATACGCAGTATTTT
cdr3_aa: CASSGTSVSTDTQYF

d_call: .
j_call: TRBJ1-2
v_call: TRBV28
clone_size: many
cdr3_nt: TGTGCCAGCAGCCTTGGTCAGGCGTCCAGGGGCTACACCTTC
cdr3_aa: CASSLGQASRGYTF

d_call: .
j_call: TRBJ2-7
v_call: TRBV2
clone_size: many
cdr3_nt: TGTGCCAGCAAGGGGGGGCAAGGAGTAGAGCAGTACTTC
cdr3_aa: CASKGGQGVEQYF

d_call: TRBD2
j_call: TRBJ2-2
v_call: TRBV20-1
clone_size: many
cdr3_nt: TGCAGTGCTAGACTAGCGGGGAGAAGGGAGCTGTTTTTT
cdr3_aa: CSARLAGRRELFF

d_call: TRBD1
j_call: TRBJ2-7
v_call: TRBV29-1
clone_size: many
cdr3_nt: TGCAGCGTTGGGGGACAGGGGTTCTACGAGCAGTACTTC
cdr3_aa: CSVGGQGFYEQYF

d_call: TRBD2
j_call: TRBJ2-1
v_call: TRBV7-2
clone_size: many
cdr3_nt: TGTGCCAGCAGCGGACTAGCGGGAAGGTCTGAGCAGTTCTTC
cdr3_aa: CASSGLAGRSEQFF

d_call: .
j_call: TRBJ2-1
v_call: TRBV6-1
clone_size: .
cdr3_nt: TGTGCCAGCAGGAAGGGGTACAATGAGCAGTTCTTC
cdr3_aa: CASRKGYNEQFF

d_call: .
j_call: TRBJ2-1
v_call: TRBV27
clone_size: few
cdr3_nt: TGTGCCAGCAGACCAACCGGGGCCCCCAATGAGCAGTTCTTC
cdr3_aa: CASRPTGAPNEQFF

d_call: .
j_call: TRBJ2-3
v_call: TRBV6-2/TRBV6-3
clone_size: many
cdr3_nt: TGTGCCAGCAGTGCTCCTGGGGCTAGCACAGATACGCAGTATTTT
cdr3_aa: CASSAPGASTDTQYF

d_call: TRBD1
j_call: TRBJ2-3
v_call: TRBV5-1
clone_size: .
cdr3_nt: TGCGCCAGCAGTTGGTCACAGGGGGCGACAGATACGCAGTATTTT
cdr3_aa: CASSWSQGATDTQYF

d_call: .
j_call: TRBJ2-7
v_call: TRBV3-1
clone_size: many
cdr3_nt: TGTGCCAGCAGCCTTGAACCCGGCTACGAGCAGTACTTC
cdr3_aa: CASSLEPGYEQYF

d_call: .
j_call: TRBJ2-1
v_call: TRBV2
clone_size: many
cdr3_nt: TGTGCCAGCGCCAGGGGACAGGGTAGCGGGGGCTACAATGAGCAGTTCTTC
cdr3_aa: CASARGQGSGGYNEQFF

d_call: TRBD2
j_call: TRBJ2-1
v_call: TRBV5-8
clone_size: .
cdr3_nt: TGTGCCAGCAGCGAGGGACTAGCGGGGAACAATGAGCAGTTCTTC
cdr3_aa: CASSEGLAGNNEQFF

d_call: TRBD2
j_call: TRBJ2-1
v_call: TRBV20-1
clone_size: many
cdr3_nt: TGCAGTGCCAGGGGCGAGACTAGCGGGAGGAGTGAGCAGTTCTTC
cdr3_aa: CSARGETSGRSEQFF

d_call: .
j_call: TRBJ2-4
v_call: TRBV6-1
clone_size: .
cdr3_nt: TGTGCCAGCAGCATGGACAGAGCCAAAAACATTCAGTACTTC
cdr3_aa: CASSMDRAKNIQYF

d_call: .
j_call: TRBJ1-1
v_call: TRBV11-2
clone_size: many
cdr3_nt: TGTGCCAGCAGTTATCATCTTTACCGGGGAAATAACACTGAAGCTTTCTTT
cdr3_aa: CASSYHLYRGNNTEAFF

d_call: .
j_call: TRBJ2-1
v_call: TRBV29-1
clone_size: .
cdr3_nt: TGCAGCGTGGCCATTCTCCTAGCCAATGAGCAGTTCTTC
cdr3_aa: CSVAILLANEQFF

d_call: TRBD1
j_call: TRBJ1-3
v_call: TRBV7-9
clone_size: .
cdr3_nt: TGTGCCAGCAGCCGACAGGGTTCAGGCAGAAACACCATATATTTT
cdr3_aa: CASSRQGSGRNTIYF

d_call: .
j_call: TRBJ2-2
v_call: TRBV12-3/TRBV12-4
clone_size: many
cdr3_nt: TGTGCCAGCATTTCGGGAGTCGTAGTTTCGGACACCGGGGAGCTGTTTTTT
cdr3_aa: CASISGVVVSDTGELFF

d_call: TRBD2
j_call: TRBJ2-1
v_call: TRBV11-2
clone_size: many
cdr3_nt: TGTGCCAGCAGCTACAGGACTAGCGGGAGGACCTACAATGAGCAGTTCTTC
cdr3_aa: CASSYRTSGRTYNEQFF

d_call: .
j_call: TRBJ1-5
v_call: TRBV7-8
clone_size: many
cdr3_nt: TGTGCCAGCAGCTTAGGATCGGTGGGGAGCAATCAGCCCCAGCATTTT
cdr3_aa: CASSLGSVGSNQPQHF

d_call: TRBD1
j_call: TRBJ2-1
v_call: TRBV5-1
clone_size: few
cdr3_nt: TGCGCCAGCAGCTTGGGGGGGGACAGGCGACAGGGTGAGCAGTTCTTC
cdr3_aa: CASSLGGDRRQGEQFF

d_call: TRBD2
j_call: TRBJ2-7
v_call: TRBV7-9
clone_size: .
cdr3_nt: TGTGCCAGCAGCATGACTAGCGGGAGGGCCGGGCACTACGAGCAGTACTTC
cdr3_aa: CASSMTSGRAGHYEQYF

d_call: TRBD1
j_call: TRBJ1-6
v_call: TRBV2
clone_size: .
cdr3_nt: TGTGCCAGCAGGGCGGGACAGGGGTACTATAATTCACCCCTCCACTTT
cdr3_aa: CASRAGQGYYNSPLHF

d_call: .
j_call: TRBJ2-3
v_call: TRBV4-2
clone_size: .
cdr3_nt: TGTGCCAGCAGCCCTATGGCGGAGTTAGATACGCAGTATTTT
cdr3_aa: CASSPMAELDTQYF

d_call: .
j_call: TRBJ2-7
v_call: TRBV27
clone_size: many
cdr3_nt: TGTGCCAGCAGATCCGGAGGGGTGCAGCAGTACTTC
cdr3_aa: CASRSGGVQQYF